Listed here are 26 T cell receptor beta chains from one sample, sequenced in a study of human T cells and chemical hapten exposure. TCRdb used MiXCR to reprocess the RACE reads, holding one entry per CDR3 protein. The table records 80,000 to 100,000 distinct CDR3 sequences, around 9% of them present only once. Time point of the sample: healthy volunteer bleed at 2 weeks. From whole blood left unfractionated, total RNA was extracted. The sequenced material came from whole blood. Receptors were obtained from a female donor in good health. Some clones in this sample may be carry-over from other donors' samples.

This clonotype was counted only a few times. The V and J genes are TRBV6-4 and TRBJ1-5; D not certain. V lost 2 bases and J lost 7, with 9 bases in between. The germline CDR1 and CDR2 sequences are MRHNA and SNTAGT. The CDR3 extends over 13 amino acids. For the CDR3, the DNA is TGTGCCAGCAGTGACAGGGTTCGGCAGCCCCAGCATTTT. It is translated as CASSDRVRQPQHF.

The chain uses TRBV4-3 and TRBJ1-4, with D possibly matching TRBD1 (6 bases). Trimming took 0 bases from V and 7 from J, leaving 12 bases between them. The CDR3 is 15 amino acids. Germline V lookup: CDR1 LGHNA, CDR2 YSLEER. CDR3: CASSQDGRGGEKLFF. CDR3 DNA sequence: TGCGCCAGCAGCCAAGACGGCAGGGGCGGTGAAAAACTGTTTTTT.

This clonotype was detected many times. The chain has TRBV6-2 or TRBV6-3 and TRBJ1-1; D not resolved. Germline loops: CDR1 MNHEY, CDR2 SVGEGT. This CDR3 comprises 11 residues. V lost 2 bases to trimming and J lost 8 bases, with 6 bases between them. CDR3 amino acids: CASSYHAEAFF. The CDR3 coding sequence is TGTGCCAGCAGTTACCATGCAGAAGCTTTCTTT.

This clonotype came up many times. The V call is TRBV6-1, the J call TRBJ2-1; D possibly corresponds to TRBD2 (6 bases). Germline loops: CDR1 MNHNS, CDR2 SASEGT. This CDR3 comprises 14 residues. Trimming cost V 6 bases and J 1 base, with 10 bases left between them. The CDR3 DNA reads TGTGCCAGCAGCCGTGGAGGGTCCTACAATGAGCAGTTCTTC. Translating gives CASSRGGSYNEQFF.

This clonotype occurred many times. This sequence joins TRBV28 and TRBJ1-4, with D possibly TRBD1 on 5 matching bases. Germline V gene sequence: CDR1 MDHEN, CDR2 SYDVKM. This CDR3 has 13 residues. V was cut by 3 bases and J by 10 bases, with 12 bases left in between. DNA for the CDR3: TGTGCCAGCAGTTTTGACCAGGGCGGAAAACTGTTTTTT. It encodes CASSFDQGGKLFF.

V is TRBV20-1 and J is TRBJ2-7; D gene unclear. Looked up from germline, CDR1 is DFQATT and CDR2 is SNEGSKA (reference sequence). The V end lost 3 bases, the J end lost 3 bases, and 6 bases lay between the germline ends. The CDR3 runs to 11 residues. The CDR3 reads CSASLSYEQYF. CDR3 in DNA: TGCAGTGCTAGCCTCAGCTACGAGCAGTACTTC.

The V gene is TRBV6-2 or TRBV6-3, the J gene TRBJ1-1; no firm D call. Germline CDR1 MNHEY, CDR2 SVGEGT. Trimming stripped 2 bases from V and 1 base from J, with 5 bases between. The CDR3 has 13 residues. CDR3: CASSYTRNTEAFF. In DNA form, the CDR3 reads TGTGCCAGCAGTTACACAAGGAACACTGAAGCTTTCTTT.

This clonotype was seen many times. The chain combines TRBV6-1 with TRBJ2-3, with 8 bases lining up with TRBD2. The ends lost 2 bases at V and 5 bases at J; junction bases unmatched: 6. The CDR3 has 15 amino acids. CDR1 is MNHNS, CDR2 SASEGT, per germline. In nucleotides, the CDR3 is TGTGCCAGCAGTGAACCAGCGGGAGTAGGAGATACGCAGTATTTT. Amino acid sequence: CASSEPAGVGDTQYF.

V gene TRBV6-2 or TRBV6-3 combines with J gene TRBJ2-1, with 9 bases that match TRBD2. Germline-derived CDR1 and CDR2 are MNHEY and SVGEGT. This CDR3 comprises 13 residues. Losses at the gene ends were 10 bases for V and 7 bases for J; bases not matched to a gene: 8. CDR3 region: CAISSGVWNEQFF. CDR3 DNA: TGTGCCATCTCTAGCGGGGTCTGGAATGAGCAGTTCTTC.

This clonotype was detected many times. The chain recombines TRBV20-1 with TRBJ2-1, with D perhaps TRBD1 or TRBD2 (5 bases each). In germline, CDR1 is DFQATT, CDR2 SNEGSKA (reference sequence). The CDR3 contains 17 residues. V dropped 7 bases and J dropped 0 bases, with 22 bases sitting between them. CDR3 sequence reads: CSGGASSSTSSYNEQFF. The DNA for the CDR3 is TGCAGTGGGGGCGCTAGCTCCTCGACGAGCTCCTACAATGAGCAGTTCTTC.

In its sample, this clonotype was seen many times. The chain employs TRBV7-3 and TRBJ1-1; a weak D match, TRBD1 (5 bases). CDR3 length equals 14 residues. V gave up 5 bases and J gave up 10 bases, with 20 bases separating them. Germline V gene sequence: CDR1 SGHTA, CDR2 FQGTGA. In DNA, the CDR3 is TGTGCCAGCAGCCCATCTAGGGGTCTCGGGGGAGCTTTCTTT. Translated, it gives CASSPSRGLGGAFF.

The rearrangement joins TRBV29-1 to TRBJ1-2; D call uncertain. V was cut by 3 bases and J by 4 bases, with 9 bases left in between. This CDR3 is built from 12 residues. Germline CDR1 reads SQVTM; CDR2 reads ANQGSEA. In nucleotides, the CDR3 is TGCAGCGTTGACTCAGGCTTCTATGGCTACACCTTC. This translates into CSVDSGFYGYTF.

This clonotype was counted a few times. In nucleotides, the CDR3 is TGTGCCAGTAGTATAGGACAGGCAGGCTACACCTTC. Translating it yields CASSIGQAGYTF. V usage is TRBV19 and J usage is TRBJ1-2; D perhaps matches TRBD1 (6 bases). Deletions cut 1 base from V and 8 bases from J, with 8 bases between. Germline values: CDR1 LNHDA, CDR2 SQIVND (reference sequence). This CDR3 contains 12 residues.

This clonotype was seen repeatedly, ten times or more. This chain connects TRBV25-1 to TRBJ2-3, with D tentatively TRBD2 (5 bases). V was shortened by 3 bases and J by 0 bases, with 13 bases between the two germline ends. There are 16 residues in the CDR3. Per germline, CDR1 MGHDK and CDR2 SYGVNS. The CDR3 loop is CASSEPGRTSTDTQYF. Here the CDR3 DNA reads TGTGCCAGCAGTGAGCCCGGACGGACTAGCACAGATACGCAGTATTTT.

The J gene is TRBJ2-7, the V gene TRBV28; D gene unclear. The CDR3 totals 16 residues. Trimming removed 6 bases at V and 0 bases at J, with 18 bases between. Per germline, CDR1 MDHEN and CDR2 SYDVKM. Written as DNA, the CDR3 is TGTGCCAGCAGACCCCGGTTGGGTCTTAACTCCTACGAGCAGTACTTC. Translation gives CASRPRLGLNSYEQYF.

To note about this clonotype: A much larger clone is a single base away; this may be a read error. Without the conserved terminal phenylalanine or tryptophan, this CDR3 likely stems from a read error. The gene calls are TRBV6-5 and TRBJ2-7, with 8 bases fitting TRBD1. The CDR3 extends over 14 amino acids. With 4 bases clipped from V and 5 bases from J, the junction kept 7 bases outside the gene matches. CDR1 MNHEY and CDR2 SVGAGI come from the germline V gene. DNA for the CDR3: TGTGCCAGCAGTTCAGGACAGGGTTCTAACGAGCAGTACTCC. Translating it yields CASSSGQGSNEQYS.

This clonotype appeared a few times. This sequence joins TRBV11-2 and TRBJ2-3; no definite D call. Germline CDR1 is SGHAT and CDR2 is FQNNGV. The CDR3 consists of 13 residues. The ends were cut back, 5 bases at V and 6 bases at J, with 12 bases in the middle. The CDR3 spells CASSTSAVDTQYF. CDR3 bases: TGTGCCAGCAGCACCAGCGCGGTCGATACGCAGTATTTT.

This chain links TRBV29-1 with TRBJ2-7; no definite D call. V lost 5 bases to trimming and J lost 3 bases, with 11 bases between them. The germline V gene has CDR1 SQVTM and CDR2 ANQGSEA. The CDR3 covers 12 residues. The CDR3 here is CSVLETSYEQYF. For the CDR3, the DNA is TGCAGCGTTCTGGAGACCAGCTACGAGCAGTACTTC.

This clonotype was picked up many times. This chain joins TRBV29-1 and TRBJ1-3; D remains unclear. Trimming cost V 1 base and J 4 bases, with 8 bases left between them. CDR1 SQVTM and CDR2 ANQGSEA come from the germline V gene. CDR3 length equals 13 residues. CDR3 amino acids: CSVEGERGNTIYF. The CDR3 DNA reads TGCAGCGTTGAAGGGGAAAGGGGAAACACCATATATTTT.

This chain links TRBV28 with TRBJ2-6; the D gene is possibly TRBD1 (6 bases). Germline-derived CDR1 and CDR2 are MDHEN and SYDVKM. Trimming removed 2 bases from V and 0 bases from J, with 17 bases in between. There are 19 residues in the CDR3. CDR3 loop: CASSLPGVPLSSGANVLTF. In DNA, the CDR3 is TGTGCCAGCAGTTTACCAGGGGTCCCATTAAGCTCTGGGGCCAACGTCCTGACTTTC.

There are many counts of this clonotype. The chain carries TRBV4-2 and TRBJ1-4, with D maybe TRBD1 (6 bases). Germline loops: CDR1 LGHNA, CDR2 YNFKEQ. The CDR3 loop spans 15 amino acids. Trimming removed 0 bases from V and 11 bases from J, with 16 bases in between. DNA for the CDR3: TGTGCCAGCAGCCAAGAGTGGAGGGGGTTGAACAAACTGTTTTTT. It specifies CASSQEWRGLNKLFF.

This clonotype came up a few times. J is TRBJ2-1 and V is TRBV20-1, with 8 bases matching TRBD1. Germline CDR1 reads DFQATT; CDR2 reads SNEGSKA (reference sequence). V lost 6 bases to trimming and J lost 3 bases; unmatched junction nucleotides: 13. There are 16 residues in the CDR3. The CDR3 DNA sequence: TGCAGTGCGACACACAGGGGGGCCGACTTCTACAATGAGCAGTTCTTC. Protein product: CSATHRGADFYNEQFF.

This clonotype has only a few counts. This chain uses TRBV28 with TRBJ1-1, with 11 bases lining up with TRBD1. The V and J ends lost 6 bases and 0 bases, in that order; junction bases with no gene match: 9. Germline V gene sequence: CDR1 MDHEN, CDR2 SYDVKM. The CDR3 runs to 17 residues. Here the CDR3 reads CASSPGQGALLNTEAFF. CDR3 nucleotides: TGTGCCAGCAGCCCAGGACAGGGGGCTTTGTTGAACACTGAAGCTTTCTTT.

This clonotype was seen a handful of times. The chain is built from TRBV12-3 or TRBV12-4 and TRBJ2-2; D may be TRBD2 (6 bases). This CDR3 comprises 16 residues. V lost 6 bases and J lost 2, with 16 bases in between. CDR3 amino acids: CASSAGLDQNTGELFF. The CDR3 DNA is TGTGCCAGCAGCGCGGGACTCGATCAAAACACCGGGGAGCTGTTTTTT.

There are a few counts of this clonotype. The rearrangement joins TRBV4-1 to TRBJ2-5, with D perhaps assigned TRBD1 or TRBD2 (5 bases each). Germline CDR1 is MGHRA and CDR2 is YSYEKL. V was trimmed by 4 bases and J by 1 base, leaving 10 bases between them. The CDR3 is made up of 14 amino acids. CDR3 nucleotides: TGCGCCAGCAGCCTCGGGACGATCCAAGAGACCCAGTACTTC. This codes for CASSLGTIQETQYF.

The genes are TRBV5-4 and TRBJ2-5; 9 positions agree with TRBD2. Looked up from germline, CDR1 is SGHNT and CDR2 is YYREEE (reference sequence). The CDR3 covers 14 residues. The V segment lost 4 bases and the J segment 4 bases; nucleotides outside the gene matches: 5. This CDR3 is CASSVPGLAETQYF. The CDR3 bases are TGTGCCAGCAGCGTACCGGGACTAGCAGAGACCCAGTACTTC.